A single sample gave rise to the 18 T cell receptor beta chains below, sequenced in a study of somatic mutations in cytotoxic T cells in rheumatoid arthritis. The protocol was immunoSEQ multiplex PCR, while the TCRdb copy is restricted to in-frame clones and leaves out a portion. This table holds 25,000 to 35,000 clones, around four fifths found once. The sample comprised CD8+ T cells sorted from blood. The receptors were gathered from an adult with rheumatoid arthritis.

This chain uses TRBV7-9 with TRBJ2-7, with no clear D. The germline V and J ends were trimmed by 1 base and 3 bases, with 4 bases remaining between them. The CDR3 contains 12 residues. Germline V gene data show CDR1 as SEHNR and CDR2 as FQNEAQ (reference sequence). CDR3 DNA: TGTGCCAGCAGCTTAGGGGTCTACGAGCAGTACTTC. Its translation: CASSLGVYEQYF.

The rearrangement uses TRBV11-3 and TRBJ2-7; 12 bases map to TRBD2. The CDR3 runs 15 residues. With 5 bases clipped from V and 4 bases from J, the junction kept 6 bases outside the gene matches. Germline CDR1 SGHNT, CDR2 YENEEA. The CDR3 protein is CASSLPGTSGYEQYF. CDR3 nucleotides: TGTGCCAGCAGCCTACCCGGGACTAGCGGGTACGAGCAGTACTTC.

J is TRBJ2-5 and V is TRBV9; D unresolved. The CDR3 length is 14 residues. The V gene lost 1 base and the J gene lost 2 bases, with 9 bases spanning the gap. CDR1 is SGDLS and CDR2 is YYNGEE in the germline V gene. The CDR3 bases are TGTGCCAGCAGCGTATCAGGAGCTCAAGAGACCCAGTACTTC. Translation gives CASSVSGAQETQYF.

This rearrangement joins TRBV15 to TRBJ1-3; no clear D. The V and J ends lost 1 base and 3 bases respectively, with 4 bases between them. This CDR3 has 13 amino acids. Germline V lookup: CDR1 LNHNV, CDR2 YYDKDF (reference sequence). As DNA, the CDR3 is TGTGCCACCAGCAGAGCCAGTGGAAACACCATATATTTT. This gives the protein CATSRASGNTIYF.

This clone was seen a single time. The chain has TRBV11-1 and TRBJ2-7; 8 nucleotides match TRBD2. In germline, CDR1 is SGHAT, CDR2 FQDESV (reference sequence). With 2 bases clipped from V and 2 bases from J, the junction kept 5 bases outside the gene matches. This CDR3 has 15 residues. The CDR3 loop is CASSLQRGRTYEQYF. In DNA, the CDR3 is TGTGCCAGCAGCTTACAGCGGGGGCGAACCTACGAGCAGTACTTC.

The chain has TRBV7-8 and TRBJ2-2, with unresolved D. This CDR3 has 17 amino acids. V was trimmed by 5 bases and J by 6 bases, leaving 22 bases between them. Germline CDR1 reads SGHVS; CDR2 reads FQNEAQ. The DNA of the CDR3 is TGTGCCAGCAGCCCCACGCCGGCCGGGTTGCTCGCCGGGGAGCTGTTTTTT. Translated: CASSPTPAGLLAGELFF.

This clone showed up just once. V usage is TRBV28 and J usage is TRBJ1-1, with no clear D. Germline CDR1 MDHEN, CDR2 SYDVKM. Trimming pared 7 bases from V and 2 bases from J, leaving 11 bases between. The CDR3 covers 13 residues. Here the CDR3 reads CASIFISNTEAFF. CDR3 bases: TGTGCCAGCATTTTCATCTCAAACACTGAAGCTTTCTTT.

This clone has just a few counts. The rearrangement links TRBV5-4 to TRBJ2-7; TRBD2 aligns across 8 bases. The CDR3 has 14 residues. Germline V gene data show CDR1 as SGHNT and CDR2 as YYREEE (reference sequence). Trimming cost V 1 base and J 5 bases; bases outside gene matches: 5. CDR3 in DNA: TGTGCCAGCAGCTTGAATCCGGGAGGGGACGAGCAGTACTTC. This codes for CASSLNPGGDEQYF.

The gene calls are TRBV19 and TRBJ2-6; D gene unclear. Germline CDR1 LNHDA, CDR2 SQIVND (reference sequence). Trimming removed 7 bases from V and 0 bases from J, with 4 bases in between. The CDR3 runs to 13 residues. The CDR3 sequence: CASTSSGANVLTF. CDR3 in DNA: TGTGCCAGTACATCCTCTGGGGCCAACGTCCTGACTTTC.

This clone was seen only a few times. The chain has TRBV4-1 and TRBJ2-3; 7 bases line up with TRBD2. The CDR3 is made up of 14 amino acids. The V and J ends lost 4 bases and 3 bases, in that order; junction bases with no gene match: 4. CDR1 is MGHRA, CDR2 YSYEKL, per germline. The CDR3 nucleotides are TGCGCCAGCAGCCGGAGCGGGATAACAGATACGCAGTATTTT. It specifies CASSRSGITDTQYF.

This chain joins TRBV4-3 and TRBJ1-2; 8 nucleotides match TRBD1. The V and J ends lost 1 base and 1 base, in that order; junction bases with no gene match: 8. The CDR3 sequence is 17 residues long. Germline loops: CDR1 LGHNA, CDR2 YSLEER. The CDR3, as DNA: TGCGCCAGCAGCCAAGGGGCAGGGGGCTTGTTTAACTATGGCTACACCTTC. This sequence encodes CASSQGAGGLFNYGYTF.

The V gene is TRBV19, the J gene TRBJ1-5; D is perhaps TRBD1 (6 bases). The CDR3 loop spans 17 amino acids. Per germline, CDR1 LNHDA and CDR2 SQIVND (reference sequence). V was cut by 4 bases and J by 0 bases, with 16 bases left in between. CDR3 residues: CASSTRTEGYSNQPQHF. As DNA, the CDR3 is TGTGCCAGTAGTACCAGGACAGAGGGCTATAGCAATCAGCCCCAGCATTTT.

Note on this clone: The junction and the germline gene differ at one end; a read error may be behind it. The J gene is TRBJ2-2, the V gene TRBV6-4, with 14 nucleotides matching TRBD2. The CDR3 sequence is 16 residues long. Germline V lookup: CDR1 MRHNA, CDR2 SNTAGT. CDR3 nucleotides: TGTGCCAGCAGTTACTCGGGACTAGCGGGGGCCGGGGAGCTGTTTTTT. Protein: CASSYSGLAGAGELFF.

This clone was seen only once. The chain combines TRBV7-9 with TRBJ1-1; 7 positions match TRBD1. Trimming at V came to 0 bases and at J to 2 bases, leaving 6 bases not matched to a gene. The CDR3 has 16 amino acids. Germline V gene lookup returns CDR1 SEHNR and CDR2 FQNEAQ (reference sequence). The CDR3 region is CASSLAHRQGNTEAFF. CDR3 in DNA: TGTGCCAGCAGCTTAGCGCATCGACAGGGAAACACTGAAGCTTTCTTT.

The chain couples TRBV4-1 to TRBJ1-2; D uncertain. V was clipped by 0 bases and J by 0 bases, with 8 bases between them. This CDR3 has 15 residues. CDR1 MGHRA and CDR2 YSYEKL come from the germline V gene. Here the CDR3 reads CASSQDSPANYGYTF. CDR3 coding DNA: TGCGCCAGCAGCCAAGACAGCCCAGCTAACTATGGCTACACCTTC.

The V call is TRBV4-3, the J call TRBJ1-2, with 9 bases identical to TRBD1. V trimming: 4 bases; J trimming: 0 bases; junction bases outside the gene matches: 6. CDR3 size: 16 residues. CDR1 and CDR2 (germline): LGHNA, YSLEER. The CDR3 DNA is TGCGCCAGCAGCCGGGGACAGGGATTCACTAACTATGGCTACACCTTC. This translates into CASSRGQGFTNYGYTF.

This chain connects TRBV7-3 to TRBJ2-2; D gene uncertain. V lost 3 bases, J lost 6 bases, and 8 bases lay in between. Germline V gives CDR1 SGHTA, CDR2 FQGTGA. The CDR3 is 13 amino acids. CDR3 DNA: TGTGCCAGCAGCTTGCGACTCCCCGGGGAGCTGTTTTTT. This translates into CASSLRLPGELFF.

This rearrangement joins TRBV2 to TRBJ1-1; TRBD1 matches 10 bases. The CDR3 spans 14 residues. The trim removed 5 bases at V and 4 bases at J, leaving 4 bases unmatched. Germline assignment: CDR1 SNHLY and CDR2 FYNNEI. The CDR3 DNA follows: TGTGCCAGCAGTTGGACAGGGGGTACCACTGAAGCTTTCTTT. Its protein product is CASSWTGGTTEAFF.